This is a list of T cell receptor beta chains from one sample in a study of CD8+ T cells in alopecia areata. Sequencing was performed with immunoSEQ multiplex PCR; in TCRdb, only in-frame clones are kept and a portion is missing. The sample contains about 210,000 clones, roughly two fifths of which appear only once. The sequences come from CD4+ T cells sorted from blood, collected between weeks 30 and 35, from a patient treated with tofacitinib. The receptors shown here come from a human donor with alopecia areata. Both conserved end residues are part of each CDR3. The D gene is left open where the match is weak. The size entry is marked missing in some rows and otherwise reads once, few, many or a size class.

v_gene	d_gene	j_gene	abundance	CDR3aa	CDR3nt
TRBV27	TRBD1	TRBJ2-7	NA	CASRVGQGSEQYF	TGTGCCAGCAGAGTAGGACAGGGTAGCGAGCAGTACTTC
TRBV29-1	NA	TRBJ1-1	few	CSARKPGGNTEAFF	TGCAGCGCACGTAAGCCCGGAGGGAACACTGAAGCTTTCTTT
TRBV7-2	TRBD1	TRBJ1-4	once	CASSAGQGEGKLFF	TGTGCCAGCAGCGCGGGACAGGGTGAGGGAAAACTGTTTTTT
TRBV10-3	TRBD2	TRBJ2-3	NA	CAISAGTSGADTQYF	TGTGCCATCAGTGCCGGGACTAGCGGGGCAGATACGCAGTATTTT
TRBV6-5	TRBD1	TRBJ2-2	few	CASSLGTDTGELFF	TGTGCCAGCTCCCTCGGGACAGACACCGGGGAGCTGTTTTTT
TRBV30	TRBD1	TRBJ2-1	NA	CAWNEGATYNEQFF	TGTGCCTGGAACGAGGGGGCTACCTACAATGAGCAGTTCTTC
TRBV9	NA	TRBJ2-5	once	CASSAQQGQETQYF	TGTGCCAGCAGCGCCCAACAGGGACAAGAGACCCAGTACTTC
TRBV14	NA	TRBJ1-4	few	CASSHRRVLPTNEKLFF	TGTGCCAGCAGCCACAGAAGAGTACTCCCAACTAATGAAAAACTGTTTTTT
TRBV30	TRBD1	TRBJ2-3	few	CAWSGQGSWFPDTQYF	TGTGCCTGGAGTGGACAGGGGAGTTGGTTCCCAGATACGCAGTATTTT
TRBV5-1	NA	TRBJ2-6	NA	CASPLMGRVPSGANVLTF	TGCGCCAGTCCCTTGATGGGTCGGGTTCCGTCTGGGGCCAACGTCCTGACTTTC
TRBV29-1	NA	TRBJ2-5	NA	CSFRDGPRRQYF	TGCAGCTTCCGGGACGGCCCCCGGCGGCAGTACTTC
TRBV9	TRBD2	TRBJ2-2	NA	CASSVGTSGSHGELFF	TGTGCCAGCAGCGTAGGGACTAGCGGGAGTCACGGGGAGCTGTTTTTT
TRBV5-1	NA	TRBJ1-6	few	CASSLSIQAPLHF	TGCGCCAGCAGCTTGAGTATCCAGGCACCCCTCCACTTT
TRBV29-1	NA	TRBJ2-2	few	CSGFSGGLTGELFF	TGCAGCGGCTTTTCTGGTGGGCTCACCGGGGAGCTGTTTTTT
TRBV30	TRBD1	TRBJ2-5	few	CACSAGTGAKTQYF	TGTGCCTGTTCCGCCGGGACAGGGGCCAAGACCCAGTACTTC
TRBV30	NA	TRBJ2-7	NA	CAWSVTGYYEQYF	TGTGCCTGGAGTGTAACAGGTTACTACGAGCAGTACTTC